Each of the 5 T cell receptor beta chains below was sequenced from the same sample in a study of CXCR4 blockade with PD-1 therapy in pancreatic cancer. Sequencing used immunoSEQ multiplex PCR; TCRdb keeps in-frame clones, though not all of them. The sample consists of about 2,300 clones, around 44% of them appearing once. What was sequenced was tumor tissue. The source of these receptors is a human donor with pancreatic ductal adenocarcinoma.

The chain carries TRBV2 and TRBJ1-4; the D is unclear. The CDR3 runs 16 residues. V lost 4 bases, J lost 8 bases, and 20 bases lay in between. Germline CDR1 and CDR2: SNHLY and FYNNEI. CDR3 DNA: TGTGCCAGCAGTGTAAGGAGGCCAGCCGAGGCCGAAAAACTGTTTTTT. It codes for CASSVRRPAEAEKLFF.

V is TRBV19 and J is TRBJ2-7; 9 bases map to TRBD1. The J segment lost 9 bases and the V segment lost 1 base, leaving 10 bases of the junction unmatched. CDR1 is LNHDA, CDR2 SQIVND, per germline (reference sequence). The CDR3 has 15 residues. The CDR3 protein is CASSIARTGEIGQYF. The DNA of the CDR3 is TGTGCCAGTAGTATAGCTAGGACAGGGGAGATCGGGCAGTACTTC.

This clone was counted between two and nine times. J is TRBJ1-6 and V is TRBV6-8, with D perhaps TRBD1 (5 bases). Germline loops: CDR1 MNHGY, CDR2 SAAAGT. Trimming took off 5 bases at V and 5 bases at J, with 7 bases between the two ends. The CDR3 is 13 amino acids. The CDR3 loop is CASSARDNSPLHF. In DNA form, the CDR3 reads TGTGCCAGCAGTGCCAGGGATAATTCACCCCTCCACTTT.

This rearrangement joins TRBV18 to TRBJ1-5, with no clear D. Trimming pared 5 bases from V and 9 bases from J, leaving 20 bases between. Germline V gene lookup returns CDR1 KGHSH and CDR2 LQKENI. The CDR3 runs to 15 residues. In DNA, the CDR3 is TGTGCCAGCTCAGCCAACAGCAGTTCAAACTTGCCCCAGCATTTT. This gives the protein CASSANSSSNLPQHF.

The V and J genes are TRBV10-2 and TRBJ2-3, with no clear D. Trimming shortened V by 0 bases and J by 9 bases, and 7 bases separated the two germline ends. The CDR3 runs to 12 residues. From germline, CDR1 is WSHSY and CDR2 SAAADI. CDR3 bases: TGCGCCAGCAGTGAGTCTGGGATAACGCAGTATTTT. Translating gives CASSESGITQYF.